Below, 20 T cell receptor beta chains from the same sample are listed, as sequenced in a study of shared T cell receptors in the human thymus. Assay: immunoSEQ multiplex PCR; the TCRdb copy retains only in-frame clones and omits some. The data show 650,000 to 950,000 clones, 80% to 90% seen once. In addition, the sample was reused for a study of human thymus T cells.

The sequenced material came from thymocytes. These receptors were obtained from a girl under two years old with a congenital heart defect.

The chain is built from TRBV5-5 and TRBJ2-7, with D maybe TRBD2 (6 bases). CDR1 and CDR2 from the germline V gene are SGHKS and YYEKEE (reference sequence). With 4 bases removed from V and 4 bases from J, the gap between germline ends came to 15 bases. The CDR3 extends over 14 amino acids. In DNA form, the CDR3 reads TGTGCCAGCAGCCCCGGGACTCTACCTTACGAGCAGTACTTC. Its protein is CASSPGTLPYEQYF.

This clone appeared a few times. The rearrangement uses TRBV30 and TRBJ2-1; 11 nucleotides match TRBD2. The CDR3 runs to 14 residues. Germline assignment: CDR1 GTSNPN and CDR2 SVGIG (reference sequence). Losses at the gene ends were 1 base for V and 9 bases for J; bases not matched to a gene: 5. The CDR3 nucleotides are TGTGCCTGGAGTGATACTAGCGGGGGAATTGAGCAGTTCTTC. The encoded protein is CAWSDTSGGIEQFF.

The chain combines TRBV19 with TRBJ1-3, with a possible D match to TRBD1 (6 bases). The germline V and J ends were trimmed by 2 bases and 0 bases, with 11 bases remaining between them. The CDR3 is 16 amino acids. The V gene's germline CDR1 is LNHDA and CDR2 SQIVND (reference sequence). CDR3 sequence: CASSIHPQGSGNTIYF. CDR3 DNA sequence: TGTGCCAGTAGTATACACCCACAGGGCTCTGGAAACACCATATATTTT.

This clone was detected once. V usage is TRBV4-1 and J usage is TRBJ2-5; 10 positions agree with TRBD1. This CDR3 is built from 13 residues. The germline V gene encodes CDR1 MGHRA and CDR2 YSYEKL. Trimming took 4 bases from V and 7 from J; bases not matched to a gene: 3. In nucleotides, the CDR3 is TGCGCCAGCAGCCCCGGGACAGGGGCGACCCAGTACTTC. It encodes CASSPGTGATQYF.

The chain employs TRBV7-9 and TRBJ1-4; 12 bases are shared with TRBD1. The germline CDR1 and CDR2 sequences are SEHNR and FQNEAQ (reference sequence). The CDR3 is 19 residues long. The trim removed 3 bases at V and 7 bases at J, leaving 15 bases unmatched. This CDR3 is CASSFVPGQGASSGEKLFF. CDR3 nucleotides: TGTGCCAGCAGCTTCGTGCCGGGACAGGGGGCGTCCTCGGGTGAAAAACTGTTTTTT.

V is TRBV18 and J is TRBJ1-6; maybe TRBD1 (6 bases). The CDR3 is 16 amino acids. The ends were cut back, 2 bases at V and 10 bases at J, with 18 bases in the middle. Germline loops: CDR1 KGHSH, CDR2 LQKENI. The CDR3 spells CASSPRDRSGESPLHF. The CDR3 coding sequence is TGTGCCAGCTCACCAAGAGATCGGTCAGGGGAGTCACCCCTCCACTTT.

The rearrangement uses TRBV5-1 and TRBJ2-7; 8 bases line up with TRBD2. Trimming took 3 bases from V and 5 from J; bases not matched to a gene: 13. CDR1 SGHRS and CDR2 YFSETQ come from the germline V gene. The CDR3 totals 16 residues. CDR3 sequence (DNA): TGCGCCAGCAGCTATCCGGGACTAGAGGCTTTTGACGAGCAGTACTTC. Translated: CASSYPGLEAFDEQYF.

In its sample, this clone was seen a few times. This chain links TRBV29-1 with TRBJ1-2; D is uncertain. Deletions cut 4 bases from V and 4 bases from J, with 19 bases between. This CDR3 has 15 residues. Germline assignment: CDR1 SQVTM and CDR2 ANQGSEA. This CDR3 reads CSVAPPVRAGYGYTF. In nucleotides, the CDR3 is TGCAGCGTTGCTCCTCCGGTGAGAGCGGGCTATGGCTACACCTTC.

The rearrangement links TRBV6-6 to TRBJ2-5; a weak D match, TRBD2 (5 bases). Germline assignment: CDR1 MNHNY and CDR2 SVGAGI (reference sequence). V was trimmed by 2 bases and J by 2 bases, leaving 9 bases between them. This CDR3 is 14 amino acids long. The CDR3 spells CASSYRRSQETQYF. CDR3 coding DNA: TGTGCCAGCAGTTACCGGAGGTCGCAAGAGACCCAGTACTTC.

The gene calls are TRBV13 and TRBJ1-1; TRBD1 might be the D (6 bases). Germline V gene data show CDR1 as PRHDT and CDR2 as FYEKMQ (reference sequence). The CDR3 has 16 amino acids. The V end was cut by 5 bases, the J end by 3 bases, with 19 bases between. DNA for the CDR3: TGTGCCAGCAGCCCCGGGGAACAGGGACGGGACACTGAAGCTTTCTTT. Amino acid sequence: CASSPGEQGRDTEAFF.

The rearrangement joins TRBV15 to TRBJ1-1; D gene unclear. Germline values: CDR1 LNHNV, CDR2 YYDKDF (reference sequence). The CDR3 length is 17 residues. V was clipped by 1 base and J by 3 bases, with 18 bases between them. Written as DNA, the CDR3 is TGTGCCACCAGCAGAGCGGGTAAGAAGGCTCCGGACACTGAAGCTTTCTTT. Translated, it gives CATSRAGKKAPDTEAFF.

This chain connects TRBV2 to TRBJ1-2, with 7 bases matching TRBD1. J gave up 0 bases and V 3 bases, and 4 bases lay outside the gene matches. Germline values: CDR1 SNHLY, CDR2 FYNNEI. CDR3 size: 15 residues. The CDR3 region is CASSERQGPNYGYTF. The DNA of the CDR3 is TGTGCCAGCAGTGAGAGACAGGGACCTAACTATGGCTACACCTTC.

A single count supports this clone. The gene calls are TRBV25-1 and TRBJ2-7, with D possibly matching TRBD2 (5 bases). The CDR3 has 14 amino acids. Per the germline V gene, CDR1 is MGHDK and CDR2 is SYGVNS. V lost 2 bases, J lost 0 bases, and 8 bases lay in between. The CDR3 protein is CASSERRDSYEQYF. DNA for the CDR3: TGTGCCAGCAGTGAACGTCGGGACTCCTACGAGCAGTACTTC.

The rearrangement links TRBV10-1 to TRBJ1-2; tentative D call: TRBD1 (5 bases). Germline lookup yields CDR1 WNHNN and CDR2 SYGVQD (reference sequence). The CDR3 runs 14 residues. The germline V and J ends were trimmed by 10 bases and 1 base, with 16 bases remaining between them. The CDR3 is CATRDSPNNYGYTF. As DNA, the CDR3 is TGCGCCACCAGAGACAGTCCGAATAACTATGGCTACACCTTC.

The DNA of the CDR3 is TGTGCCAGTATGTCGACAGGGGGCGAGGTAAAACTGTTTTTT. It yields the protein CASMSTGGEVKLFF. The chain couples TRBV19 to TRBJ1-4; 10 positions match TRBD1. The CDR3 spans 14 residues. V was clipped by 7 bases and J by 10 bases; unmatched bases: 9. The germline gives CDR1 LNHDA, CDR2 SQIVND (reference sequence).

Here the CDR3 reads CASSAQALGETQYF. The CDR3 region has the DNA TGTGCCAGCAGCGCACAGGCCCTGGGGGAGACCCAGTACTTC. This chain connects TRBV11-2 to TRBJ2-5; D is perhaps TRBD1 (5 bases). Deletions cut 5 bases from V and 5 bases from J, with 15 bases between. Germline V lookup: CDR1 SGHAT, CDR2 FQNNGV. This CDR3 comprises 14 residues.

This clone appeared once. The rearrangement uses TRBV19 and TRBJ2-2; D is unresolved. This CDR3 is built from 13 residues. Germline-derived CDR1 and CDR2 are LNHDA and SQIVND (reference sequence). V lost 7 bases, J lost 7 bases, and 13 bases lay in between. The CDR3 loop is CASIGFRSGELFF. CDR3 DNA sequence: TGTGCCAGTATTGGTTTTAGAAGCGGGGAGCTGTTTTTT.

The rearrangement links TRBV7-9 to TRBJ2-1, with D perhaps TRBD1 (7 bases). Germline V gives CDR1 SEHNR, CDR2 FQNEAQ (reference sequence). The V and J ends lost 5 bases and 2 bases respectively, with 10 bases between them. CDR3 length: 14 residues. CDR3 nucleotides: TGTGCCAGCAGCCGCGGGACAGCCTACAATGAGCAGTTCTTC. This gives the protein CASSRGTAYNEQFF.

For the CDR3, the DNA is TGCAGCGTTTTTCTTCCCAGGGGTTCGGTAGCTGTAGACTATGGCTACACCTTC. This translates into CSVFLPRGSVAVDYGYTF. The chain couples TRBV29-1 to TRBJ1-2; TRBD1 might be the D (6 bases). The CDR3 length is 18 residues. The V end lost 5 bases, the J end lost 3 bases, and 28 bases lay between the germline ends. Germline CDR1 SQVTM, CDR2 ANQGSEA. The entire variable domain, with the rest obtained from reference TRBV29-1 and TRBJ1-2, is as follows: SAVISQKPSRDICQRGTSLTIQCQVDSQVTMMFWYRQQPGQSLTLIATANQGSEATYESGFVIDKFPISRPNLTFSTLTVSNMSPEDSSIYLCSVFLPRGSVAVDYGYTFGSGTRLTVV.

The chain joins TRBV11-2 to TRBJ1-3; D is perhaps TRBD1 (5 bases). The V end lost 5 bases, the J end lost 4 bases, and 15 bases lay between the germline ends. The CDR3 is made up of 15 amino acids. Germline assignment: CDR1 SGHAT and CDR2 FQNNGV. CDR3 sequence: CASSPRRGWGNTIYF. In DNA, the CDR3 is TGTGCCAGCAGCCCCCGACGGGGGTGGGGAAACACCATATATTTT.